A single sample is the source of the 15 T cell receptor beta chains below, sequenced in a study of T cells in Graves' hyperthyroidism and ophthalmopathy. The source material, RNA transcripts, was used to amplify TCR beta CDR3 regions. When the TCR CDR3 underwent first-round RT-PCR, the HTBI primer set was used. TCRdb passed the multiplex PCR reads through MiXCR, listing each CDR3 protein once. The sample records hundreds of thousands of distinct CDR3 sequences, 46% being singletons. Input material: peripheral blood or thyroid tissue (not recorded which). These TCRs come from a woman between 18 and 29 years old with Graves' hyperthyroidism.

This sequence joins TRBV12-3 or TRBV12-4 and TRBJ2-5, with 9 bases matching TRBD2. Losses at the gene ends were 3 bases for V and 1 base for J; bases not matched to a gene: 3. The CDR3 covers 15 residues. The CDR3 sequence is CASSLGGRAQETQYF. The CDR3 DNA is TGTGCCAGCAGTTTGGGCGGGAGGGCCCAAGAGACCCAGTACTTC.

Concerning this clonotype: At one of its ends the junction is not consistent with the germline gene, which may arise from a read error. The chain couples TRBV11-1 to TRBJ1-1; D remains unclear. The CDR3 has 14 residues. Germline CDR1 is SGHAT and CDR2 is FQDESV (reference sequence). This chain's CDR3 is CANSLGSLNTEAFF. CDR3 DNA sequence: TGTGCCAACAGCTTAGGGAGTCTGAACACTGAAGCTTTCTTT. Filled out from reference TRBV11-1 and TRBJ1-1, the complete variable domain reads EAEVAQSPRYKITEKSQAVAFWCDPISGHATLYWYRQILGQGPELLVQFQDESVVDDSQLPKDRFSAERLKGVDSTLKIQPAELGDSAMYLCANSLGSLNTEAFFGQGTRLTVV.

CDR3 DNA: TGCAGCGCTAGACAGGGGGGGCAGCCCCAGCAGTACTTC. Translated, it gives CSARQGGQPQQYF. The chain has TRBV29-1 and TRBJ2-7; TRBD1 matches at 9 bases. The CDR3 covers 13 residues. J was trimmed by 8 bases and V by 7 bases; bases with no gene match: 12. Per the germline V gene, CDR1 is SQVTM and CDR2 is ANQGSEA.

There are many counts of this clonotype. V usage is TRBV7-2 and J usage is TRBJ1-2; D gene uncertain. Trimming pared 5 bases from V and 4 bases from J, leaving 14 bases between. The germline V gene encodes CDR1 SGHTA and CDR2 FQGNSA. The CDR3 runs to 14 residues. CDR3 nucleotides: TGTGCCAGCAGCCTGAGCGGGGAAGGCTATGGCTACACCTTC. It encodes CASSLSGEGYGYTF.

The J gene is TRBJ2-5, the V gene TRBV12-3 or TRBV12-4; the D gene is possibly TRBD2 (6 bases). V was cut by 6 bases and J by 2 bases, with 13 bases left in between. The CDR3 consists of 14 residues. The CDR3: CASRPRETQETQYF. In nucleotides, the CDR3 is TGTGCCAGCAGACCCCGGGAGACTCAAGAGACCCAGTACTTC.

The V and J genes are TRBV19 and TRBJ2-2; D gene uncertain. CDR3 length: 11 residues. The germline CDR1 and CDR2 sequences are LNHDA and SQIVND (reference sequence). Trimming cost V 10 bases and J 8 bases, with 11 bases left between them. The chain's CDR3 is CATLSRGELFF. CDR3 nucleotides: TGTGCCACCCTGAGCAGGGGGGAGCTGTTTTTT.

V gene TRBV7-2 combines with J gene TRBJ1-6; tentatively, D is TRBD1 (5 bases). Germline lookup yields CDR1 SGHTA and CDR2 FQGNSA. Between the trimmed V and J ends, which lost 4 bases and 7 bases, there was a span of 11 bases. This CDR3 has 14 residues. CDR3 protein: CASSSEGANSPLHF. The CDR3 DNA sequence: TGTGCCAGCAGCTCGGAAGGGGCGAATTCACCCCTCCACTTT.

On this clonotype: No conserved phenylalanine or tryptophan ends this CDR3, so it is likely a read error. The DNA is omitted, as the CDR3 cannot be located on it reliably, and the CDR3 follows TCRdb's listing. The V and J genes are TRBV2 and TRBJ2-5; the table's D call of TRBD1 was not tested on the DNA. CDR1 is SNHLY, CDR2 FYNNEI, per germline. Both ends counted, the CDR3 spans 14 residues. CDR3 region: CARVDRGDGYTFGS.

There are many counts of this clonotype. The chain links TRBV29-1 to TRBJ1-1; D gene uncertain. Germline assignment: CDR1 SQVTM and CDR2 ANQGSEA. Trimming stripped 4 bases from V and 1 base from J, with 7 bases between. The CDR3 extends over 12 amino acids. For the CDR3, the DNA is TGCAGCGTTGCCCGGGAGAACACTGAAGCTTTCTTT. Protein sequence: CSVARENTEAFF.

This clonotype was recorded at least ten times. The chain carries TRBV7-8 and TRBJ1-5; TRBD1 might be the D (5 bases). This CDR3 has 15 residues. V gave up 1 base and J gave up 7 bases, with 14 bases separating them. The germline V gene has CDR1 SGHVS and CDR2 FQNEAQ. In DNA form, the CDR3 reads TGTGCCAGCAGCTTAGTGGTGACAGTCGCGCAGCCCCAGCATTTT. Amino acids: CASSLVVTVAQPQHF.

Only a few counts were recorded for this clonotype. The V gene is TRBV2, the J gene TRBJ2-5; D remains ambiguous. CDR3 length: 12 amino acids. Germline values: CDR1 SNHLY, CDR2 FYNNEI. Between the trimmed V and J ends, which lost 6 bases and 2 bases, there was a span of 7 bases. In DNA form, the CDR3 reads TGTGCCAGCAGGAGAGTACAAGAGACCCAGTACTTC. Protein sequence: CASRRVQETQYF.

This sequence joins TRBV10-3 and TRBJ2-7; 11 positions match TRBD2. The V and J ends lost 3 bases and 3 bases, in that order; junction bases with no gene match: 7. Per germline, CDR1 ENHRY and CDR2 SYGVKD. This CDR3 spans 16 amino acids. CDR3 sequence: CAISDYSGRADYEQYF. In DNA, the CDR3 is TGTGCCATCAGTGACTATAGCGGGAGGGCCGACTACGAGCAGTACTTC.

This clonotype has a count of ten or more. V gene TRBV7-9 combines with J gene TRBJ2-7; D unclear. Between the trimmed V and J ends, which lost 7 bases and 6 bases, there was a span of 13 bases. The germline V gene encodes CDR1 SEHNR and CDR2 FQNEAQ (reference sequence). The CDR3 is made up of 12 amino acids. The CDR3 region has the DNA TGTGCCAGCATTTCCGATGTGGGCGAGCAGTACTTC. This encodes CASISDVGEQYF.

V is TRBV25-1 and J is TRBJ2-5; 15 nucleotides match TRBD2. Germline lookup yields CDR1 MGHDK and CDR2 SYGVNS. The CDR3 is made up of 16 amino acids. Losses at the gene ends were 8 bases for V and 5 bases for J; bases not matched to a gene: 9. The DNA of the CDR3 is TGTGCCAGCCGAAGGACTAGCGGGAGGGGGCGGGAGACCCAGTACTTC. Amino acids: CASRRTSGRGRETQYF. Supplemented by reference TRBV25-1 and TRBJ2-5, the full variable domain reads EADIYQTPRYLVIGTGKKITLECSQTMGHDKMYWYQQDPGMELHLIHYSYGVNSTEKGDLSSESTVSRIRTEHFPLTLESARPSHTSQYLCASRRTSGRGRETQYFGPGTRLLVL.

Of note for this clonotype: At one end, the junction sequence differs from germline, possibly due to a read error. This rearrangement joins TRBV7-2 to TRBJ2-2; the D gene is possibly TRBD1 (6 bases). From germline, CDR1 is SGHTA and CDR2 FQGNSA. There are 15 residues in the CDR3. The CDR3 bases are TGCGCCAGCAGCCCCCCCTTGAAGGGGGCCGGGGAGCTGTTTTTT. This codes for CASSPPLKGAGELFF.